A single sample is the source of the 14 T cell receptor beta chains below, sequenced in a study of blood T cells in healthy people across ages. A second PCR, run for about 6 to 11 cycles, used a sample-barcoded 5' primer plus a J-beta primer mix. MiXCR, applied by TCRdb to the 5' RACE reads, yields one record per CDR3 protein. The repertoire consists of about 1.5 million distinct CDR3 sequences, with 35% to 45% occurring once and the leading ten covering over 3.5%. The material sequenced was blood. Receptors originate from a woman aged 18-35 years in good health.

The chain employs TRBV4-3 and TRBJ2-1, with D perhaps assigned TRBD1 or TRBD2 (5 bases each). Germline V gene sequence: CDR1 LGHNA, CDR2 YSLEER. This CDR3 has 15 residues. Trimming pared 5 bases from V and 3 bases from J, leaving 14 bases between. CDR3 sequence reads: CASSFGTDDYNEQFF. CDR3 bases: TGCGCCAGCAGCTTCGGGACGGATGACTACAATGAGCAGTTCTTC.

This clonotype was observed a few times. The V and J genes are TRBV29-1 and TRBJ1-2, with D perhaps TRBD1 (6 bases). V shed 7 bases and J shed 7 bases, with 19 bases lying between them. Germline V gene data show CDR1 as SQVTM and CDR2 as ANQGSEA. CDR3 length: 13 amino acids. Written as DNA, the CDR3 is TGCAGCGCCGTAGGGGGGATCGTGGGTGGCTACACCTTC. Translation: CSAVGGIVGGYTF.

This clonotype has just a few counts. The genes are TRBV6-1 and TRBJ1-1; no firm D call. Trimming stripped 7 bases from V and 1 base from J, with 4 bases between. CDR1 is MNHNS, CDR2 SASEGT, per germline. The length of the CDR3 is 11 residues. The chain's CDR3 is CASTENTEAFF. DNA of the CDR3: TGTGCCAGCACTGAGAACACTGAAGCTTTCTTT.

V gene TRBV4-1 combines with J gene TRBJ1-1; no firm D call. Trimming shortened V by 6 bases and J by 3 bases, and 11 bases separated the two germline ends. This CDR3 contains 13 residues. Germline CDR1 MGHRA, CDR2 YSYEKL. The CDR3 DNA reads as TGCGCCAGCAGACTGGATGGCTACACTGAAGCTTTCTTT. Translating gives CASRLDGYTEAFF.

The V call is TRBV4-2, the J call TRBJ2-1; TRBD1 or TRBD2 may be the D gene (5 bases each). In germline, CDR1 is LGHNA, CDR2 YNFKEQ. The CDR3 spans 17 residues. The V end lost 0 bases, the J end lost 4 bases, and 16 bases lay between the germline ends. The CDR3 region is CASSQDPRDGVYNEQFF. DNA of the CDR3: TGTGCCAGCAGCCAAGATCCTCGGGACGGGGTTTACAATGAGCAGTTCTTC.

In regard to this clonotype: At one end the junction does not follow the germline gene, possibly because of a read error. The chain couples TRBV29-1 to TRBJ2-5; D not resolved. The length of the CDR3 is 13 residues. Germline assignment: CDR1 SQVTM and CDR2 ANQGSEA. CDR3 sequence: CSGEESPTETQYF. Here the CDR3 DNA reads TGCAGCGGTGAAGAAAGCCCGACAGAGACCCAGTACTTC. The full variable domain, completed using reference TRBV29-1 and TRBJ2-5, is SAVISQKPSRDICQRGTSLTIQCQVDSQVTMMFWYRQQPGQSLTLIATANQGSEATYESGFVIDKFPISRPNLTFSTLTVSNMSPEDSSIYLCSGEESPTETQYFGPGTRLLVL.

This clonotype was found once. This chain uses TRBV2 with TRBJ2-4, with D possibly matching TRBD1 (6 bases). Trimming shortened V by 1 base and J by 14 bases, and 15 bases separated the two germline ends. CDR1 is SNHLY and CDR2 is FYNNEI in the germline V gene. This CDR3 comprises 13 residues. The CDR3 sequence is CASSEGQGRGKYF. The CDR3 coding sequence is TGTGCCAGCAGTGAAGGGCAGGGCAGGGGAAAGTACTTC.

V gene TRBV10-3 combines with J gene TRBJ2-7, with TRBD1 matching over 11 bases. The trim removed 5 bases at V and 3 bases at J, leaving 3 bases unmatched. The CDR3 length is 14 residues. Germline V gene lookup returns CDR1 ENHRY and CDR2 SYGVKD. The chain's CDR3 is CAISSGQGDYEQYF. The DNA of the CDR3 is TGTGCCATCAGTTCGGGACAGGGGGACTACGAGCAGTACTTC.

The V call is TRBV20-1, the J call TRBJ1-2; D gene unclear. This CDR3 has 16 residues. With 0 bases removed from V and 7 bases from J, the gap between germline ends came to 21 bases. Germline V lookup: CDR1 DFQATT, CDR2 SNEGSKA (reference sequence). The CDR3 bases are TGCAGTGCTAGAGACTATCGCCTCACATCGGCATCTGGCTACACCTTC. It translates to CSARDYRLTSASGYTF.

This clonotype was seen more than once but under ten times. This chain links TRBV12-3 or TRBV12-4 with TRBJ1-2; D is unclear. The CDR3 extends over 12 amino acids. The germline V and J ends were trimmed by 7 bases and 7 bases, with 13 bases remaining between them. CDR3 DNA sequence: TGTGCCAGCATTAATAGGTCCGGTGGCTACACCTTC. This translates into CASINRSGGYTF.

In DNA, the CDR3 is TGTGCCAGCAGTTACTCGTCCCAGGGGTACACCTATGGCTACACCTTC. Its translation: CASSYSSQGYTYGYTF. The chain employs TRBV6-5 and TRBJ1-2, with TRBD1 as a possible D gene (6 bases). The ends were cut back, 0 bases at V and 4 bases at J, with 15 bases in the middle. Germline loops: CDR1 MNHEY, CDR2 SVGAGI. The CDR3 runs 16 residues.

The chain employs TRBV5-1 and TRBJ2-3; D is unresolved. V lost 5 bases and J 2 bases, leaving 15 bases between the germline ends. The CDR3 consists of 15 residues. CDR1 and CDR2 from the germline V gene are SGHRS and YFSETQ. CDR3 in amino acids: CASSRNGLYTDTQYF. The CDR3 DNA is TGCGCCAGCAGTCGTAACGGGCTTTACACAGATACGCAGTATTTT.

The table lists this clonotype with a few counts. This chain links TRBV9 with TRBJ2-7, with 9 bases that match TRBD2. The CDR3 sequence is 14 residues long. From germline, CDR1 is SGDLS and CDR2 YYNGEE. Trimming removed 0 bases from V and 6 bases from J; junction bases left unmatched: 4. This CDR3 is CASSVGAGGREQYF. Here the CDR3 DNA reads TGTGCCAGCAGCGTAGGAGCGGGAGGACGCGAGCAGTACTTC.

This clonotype has only a few counts. This chain connects TRBV21-1 to TRBJ2-3; TRBD1 was called by the table and not checked on the DNA. TRBV21-1 is given as a pseudogene. The CDR3 extends over 15 amino acids. The DNA for the CDR3 is TGTGCCAGCAGCACGGACAGGGCCTACACAGATACGCAGTATTTT. This translates into CASSTDRAYTDTQYF.